The 12 T cell receptor beta chains below were found in one sample sequenced in a study of T cells in Graves' hyperthyroidism and ophthalmopathy. Amplification of TCR beta CDR3 regions used RNA as the template. The study used the HTBI primer set for a first-round RT-PCR of the TCR CDR3. TCRdb reprocessed the multiplex PCR reads via MiXCR and lists one record per CDR3 protein. The sample records approximately 410,000 distinct CDR3 sequences, approximately 14% being singletons. Sequences were obtained from blood. Every receptor here comes from a woman between 18 and 30 years old with Graves' hyperthyroidism.

This clonotype occurred many times. The V gene is TRBV6-1, the J gene TRBJ2-7; 8 bases agree with TRBD1. From germline, CDR1 is MNHNS and CDR2 SASEGT. J gave up 5 bases and V 2 bases, and 8 bases lay outside the gene matches. The CDR3 contains 15 residues. In DNA, the CDR3 is TGTGCCAGCAGTGAATCCCGGACAGGGTGGGACGAGCAGTACTTC. Translated, it gives CASSESRTGWDEQYF.

The rearrangement uses TRBV5-1 and TRBJ2-1; a possible D gene is TRBD1 (6 bases). This CDR3 spans 14 amino acids. Per the germline V gene, CDR1 is SGHRS and CDR2 is YFSETQ. V lost 1 base and J lost 8, with 13 bases in between. This chain's CDR3 is CASSLTGPSHEQFF. CDR3 coding DNA: TGCGCCAGCAGCTTGACAGGGCCGAGCCATGAGCAGTTCTTC.

This clonotype has at least ten counts. The rearrangement uses TRBV28 and TRBJ2-3; maybe TRBD2 (5 bases). The CDR3 covers 12 residues. Per germline, CDR1 MDHEN and CDR2 SYDVKM. V dropped 4 bases and J dropped 5 bases, with 7 bases sitting between them. The CDR3: CASSSAGDTQYF. The CDR3 coding sequence is TGTGCCAGCAGTTCCGCGGGAGATACGCAGTATTTT.

This clonotype has ten or more counts. The chain couples TRBV6-1 to TRBJ2-3; perhaps D is TRBD1 or TRBD2 (5 bases each). Germline V gives CDR1 MNHNS, CDR2 SASEGT. CDR3 length: 18 residues. V dropped 5 bases and J dropped 2 bases, with 23 bases sitting between them. This chain's CDR3 is CASSNARDRTSNTDTQYF. In DNA, the CDR3 is TGTGCCAGCAGTAACGCCAGGGACCGCACGTCGAACACAGATACGCAGTATTTT.

This clonotype was detected a few times. The chain is built from TRBV20-1 and TRBJ2-2; 8 nucleotides agree with TRBD1. The junction had 8 bases not matched to a gene; V was cut back by 3 bases and J by 2 bases. CDR1 DFQATT and CDR2 SNEGSKA come from the germline V gene (reference sequence). The CDR3 runs 16 residues. CDR3: CSARSWTGKNTGELFF. CDR3 nucleotide sequence: TGCAGTGCTAGGAGTTGGACAGGGAAAAACACCGGGGAGCTGTTTTTT.

The gene calls are TRBV6-1 and TRBJ2-2; perhaps TRBD1 as D (6 bases). CDR3 length: 15 residues. Trimming stripped 9 bases from V and 1 base from J, with 15 bases between. Germline values: CDR1 MNHNS, CDR2 SASEGT. The CDR3 coding sequence is TGTGCCAGTACCAGGGGCGAGCGGAACACCGGGGAGCTGTTTTTT. Translation: CASTRGERNTGELFF.

Ten or more counts support this clonotype. The V gene is TRBV6-2 or TRBV6-3, the J gene TRBJ1-1, with D uncertain. The V gene's germline CDR1 is MNHEY and CDR2 SVGEGT. This CDR3 spans 13 amino acids. Between the trimmed V and J ends, which lost 2 bases and 5 bases, there was a span of 9 bases. DNA for the CDR3: TGTGCCAGCAGTTACAGAGATCGGACTGAAGCTTTCTTT. Its protein is CASSYRDRTEAFF.

At least ten counts were recorded for this clonotype. The CDR3 loop reads CASSPQGDTGELFF. The CDR3 DNA follows: TGTGCCAGCAGCCCCCAGGGAGACACCGGGGAGCTGTTTTTT. V and J are TRBV6-2 or TRBV6-3 and TRBJ2-2; D may correspond to TRBD1 or TRBD2 (5 bases each). V lost 6 bases and J lost 3, with 11 bases in between. Germline-derived CDR1 and CDR2 are MNHEY and SVGEGT. This CDR3 comprises 14 residues.

This clonotype was counted at least ten times. The J gene is TRBJ2-7, the V gene TRBV18; tentative D call: TRBD1 (5 bases). The V gene lost 0 bases and the J gene lost 5 bases, with 11 bases spanning the gap. CDR1 KGHSH and CDR2 LQKENI come from the germline V gene. This CDR3 has 14 residues. As DNA, the CDR3 is TGTGCCAGCTCACCACCGGGGCTCATCCACGAGCAGTACTTC. This codes for CASSPPGLIHEQYF. The full variable domain, its missing parts supplied by reference TRBV18 and TRBJ2-7, is NAGVMQNPRHLVRRRGQEARLRCSPMKGHSHVYWYRQLPEEGLKFMVYLQKENIIDESGMPKERFSAEFPKEGPSILRIQQVVRGDSAAYFCASSPPGLIHEQYFGPGTRLTVT.

The rearrangement joins TRBV27 to TRBJ1-1, with 10 bases that match TRBD1. The CDR3 covers 15 residues. V lost 6 bases and J lost 2; bases outside the gene matches: 6. Germline lookup yields CDR1 MNHEY and CDR2 SMNVEV (reference sequence). As DNA, the CDR3 is TGTGCCAGCAGCCAGACAGGGGGCCGCAACACTGAAGCTTTCTTT. As protein: CASSQTGGRNTEAFF.

The chain joins TRBV2 to TRBJ2-7; tentatively, D is TRBD2 (8 bases). Germline loops: CDR1 SNHLY, CDR2 FYNNEI. The CDR3 runs 19 residues. V dropped 6 bases and J dropped 2 bases, with 29 bases sitting between them. For the CDR3, the DNA is TGTGCCAGCAGCCAAGTCGACAGGGAGGCTAGCGGGCCTACCTACGAGCAGTACTTC. Amino acid sequence: CASSQVDREASGPTYEQYF.

This clonotype occurred many times. V gene TRBV5-1 combines with J gene TRBJ2-1; weak D call: TRBD1 (5 bases). V lost 0 bases to trimming and J lost 0 bases, with 10 bases between them. Germline lookup yields CDR1 SGHRS and CDR2 YFSETQ. This CDR3 is built from 16 residues. The CDR3 here is CASSLDQGLSYNEQFF. The CDR3 DNA is TGCGCCAGCAGCTTGGATCAGGGCCTCTCCTACAATGAGCAGTTCTTC.